This T cell receptor beta chain came from a study of a mutant IDH1 vaccine in newly diagnosed glioma. About the study: Vaccination followed radiotherapy alone by 4-6 weeks, or accompanied temozolomide cycles. Study outcomes and limitations: The vaccine induced immune responses, and these occurred in 93.3% of patients.

Here immunoSEQ multiplex PCR was the method, and the copy in TCRdb shows in-frame clones only, minus some. The repertoire consists of about 68,000 clones, with roughly 84% occurring once and the leading ten covering roughly 12%. Time point meaning: week 35, safety follow-up. In the vaccine, a single dose held 300 ug of the mutant IDH1 20-mer peptide, along with topical imiquimod. About this clone itself: What it recognizes is unknown.

The TCR originated in a man between 18 and 29 years old with glioma. The material sequenced was PBMCs, taken from a glioma patient whose treatment included an IDH1 peptide vaccine.

CDR3 in DNA: TGTGCCAGCAGCTCGGGACGGGGGGGAACTGAAGCTTTCTTT. Its translation: CASSSGRGGTEAFF. The chain combines TRBV5-5 with TRBJ1-1, with D possibly being TRBD1 (5 bases). The CDR3 consists of 14 residues. V lost 3 bases and J lost 5, with 14 bases in between. Germline assignment: CDR1 SGHKS and CDR2 YYEKEE (reference sequence).